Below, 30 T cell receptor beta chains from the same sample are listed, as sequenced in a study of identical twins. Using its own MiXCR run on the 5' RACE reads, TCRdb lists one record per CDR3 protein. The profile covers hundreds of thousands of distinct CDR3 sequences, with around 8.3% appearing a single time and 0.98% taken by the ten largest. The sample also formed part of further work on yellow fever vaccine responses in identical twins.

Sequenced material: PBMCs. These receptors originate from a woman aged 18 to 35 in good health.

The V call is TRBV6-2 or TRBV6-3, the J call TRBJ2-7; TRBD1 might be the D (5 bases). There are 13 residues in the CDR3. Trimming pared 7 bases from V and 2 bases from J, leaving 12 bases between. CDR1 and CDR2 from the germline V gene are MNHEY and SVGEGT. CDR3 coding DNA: TGTGCCAGCACCTTTGGGGCCCCCTACGAGCAGTACTTC. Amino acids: CASTFGAPYEQYF.

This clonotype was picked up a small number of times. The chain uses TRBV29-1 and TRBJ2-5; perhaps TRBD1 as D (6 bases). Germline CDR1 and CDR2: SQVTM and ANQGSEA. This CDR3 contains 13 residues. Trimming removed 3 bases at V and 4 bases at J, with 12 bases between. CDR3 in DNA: TGCAGCGTTGATCGGGGACAACGAGAGACCCAGTACTTC. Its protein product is CSVDRGQRETQYF.

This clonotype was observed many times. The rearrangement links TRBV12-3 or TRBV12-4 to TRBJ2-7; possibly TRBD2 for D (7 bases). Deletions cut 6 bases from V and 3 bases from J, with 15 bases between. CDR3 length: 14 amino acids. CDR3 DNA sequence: TGTGCCAGCAGACGGACAGCGGGGCTCTACGAGCAGTACTTC. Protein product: CASRRTAGLYEQYF.

CDR3 in amino acids: CASRSETNLGEQYF. CDR3 DNA sequence: TGTGCCAGCAGATCAGAGACTAATCTCGGAGAGCAGTACTTC. The chain joins TRBV14 to TRBJ2-7; possible D gene TRBD2, 5 bases. This CDR3 is 14 amino acids long. Germline V gene lookup returns CDR1 SGHDN and CDR2 FVKESK. V lost 6 bases and J 7 bases, leaving 19 bases between the germline ends. The whole variable domain, remainder taken from reference TRBV14 and TRBJ2-7, is EAGVTQFPSHSVIEKGQTVTLRCDPISGHDNLYWYRRVMGKEIKFLLHFVKESKQDESGMPNNRFLAERTGGTYSTLKVQPAELEDSGVYFCASRSETNLGEQYFGPGTRLTVT.

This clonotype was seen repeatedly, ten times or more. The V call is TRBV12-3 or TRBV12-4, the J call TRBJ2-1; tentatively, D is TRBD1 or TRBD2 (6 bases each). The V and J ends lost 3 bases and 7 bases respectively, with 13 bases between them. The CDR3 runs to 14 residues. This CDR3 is CASSFVRGRNEQFF. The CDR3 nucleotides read TGTGCCAGCAGTTTCGTCCGGGGGCGGAATGAGCAGTTCTTC.

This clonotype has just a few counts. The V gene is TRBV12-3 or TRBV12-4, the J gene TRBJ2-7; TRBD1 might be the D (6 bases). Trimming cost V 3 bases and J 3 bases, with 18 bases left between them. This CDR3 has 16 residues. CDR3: CASSFRSTDRNYEQYF. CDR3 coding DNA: TGTGCCAGCAGTTTTAGGTCCACCGACAGGAACTACGAGCAGTACTTC.

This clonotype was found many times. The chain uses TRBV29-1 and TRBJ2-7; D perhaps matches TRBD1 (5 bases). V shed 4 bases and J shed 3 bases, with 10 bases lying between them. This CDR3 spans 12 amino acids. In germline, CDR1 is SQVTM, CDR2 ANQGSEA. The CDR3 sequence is CSVVGRDYEQYF. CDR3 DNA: TGCAGCGTTGTGGGCAGGGACTACGAGCAGTACTTC.

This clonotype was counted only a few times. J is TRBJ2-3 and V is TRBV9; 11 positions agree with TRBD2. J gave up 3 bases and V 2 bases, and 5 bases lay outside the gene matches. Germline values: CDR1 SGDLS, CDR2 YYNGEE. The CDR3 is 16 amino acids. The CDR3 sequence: CASSVTGLAVTDTQYF. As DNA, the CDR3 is TGTGCCAGCAGCGTCACGGGACTAGCGGTTACAGATACGCAGTATTTT.

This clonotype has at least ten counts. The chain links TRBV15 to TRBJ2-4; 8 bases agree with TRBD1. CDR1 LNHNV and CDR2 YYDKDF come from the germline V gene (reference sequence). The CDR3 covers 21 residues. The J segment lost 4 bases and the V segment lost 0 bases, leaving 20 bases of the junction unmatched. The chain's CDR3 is CATSRDLTVGQGASLKNIQYF. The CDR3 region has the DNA TGTGCCACCAGCAGAGATCTTACAGTTGGCCAGGGGGCGAGTCTGAAAAACATTCAGTACTTC.

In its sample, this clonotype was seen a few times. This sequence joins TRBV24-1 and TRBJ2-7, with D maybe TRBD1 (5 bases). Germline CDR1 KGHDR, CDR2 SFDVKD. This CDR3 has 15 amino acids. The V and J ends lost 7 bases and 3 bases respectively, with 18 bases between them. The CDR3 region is CATSSHGAGHYEQYF. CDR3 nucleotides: TGTGCCACCAGCTCCCATGGGGCAGGTCACTACGAGCAGTACTTC.

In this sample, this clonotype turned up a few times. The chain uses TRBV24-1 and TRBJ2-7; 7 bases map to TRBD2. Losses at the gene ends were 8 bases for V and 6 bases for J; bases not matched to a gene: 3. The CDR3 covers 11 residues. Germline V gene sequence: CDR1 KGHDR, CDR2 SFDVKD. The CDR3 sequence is CATIGRSEQYF. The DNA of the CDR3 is TGTGCCACCATCGGGAGGTCCGAGCAGTACTTC.

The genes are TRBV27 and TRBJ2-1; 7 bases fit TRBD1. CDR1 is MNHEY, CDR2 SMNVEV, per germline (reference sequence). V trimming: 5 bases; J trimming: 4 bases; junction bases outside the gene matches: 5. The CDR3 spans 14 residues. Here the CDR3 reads CASSPWDRYNEQFF. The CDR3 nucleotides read TGTGCCAGCAGTCCATGGGACAGATACAATGAGCAGTTCTTC.

The CDR3 region has the DNA TGTGCCATCAGTGGGGGACAGGGAGTCTACGAGCAGTACTTC. This codes for CAISGGQGVYEQYF. V gene TRBV10-3 combines with J gene TRBJ2-7, with TRBD1 matching 9 bases. The germline V gene encodes CDR1 ENHRY and CDR2 SYGVKD. V shed 4 bases and J 3 bases; nucleotides not matched to a gene: 4. This CDR3 region has 14 residues.

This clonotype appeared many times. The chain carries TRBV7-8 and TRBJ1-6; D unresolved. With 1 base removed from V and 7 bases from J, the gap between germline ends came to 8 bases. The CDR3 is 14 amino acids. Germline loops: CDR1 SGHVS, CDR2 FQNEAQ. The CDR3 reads CASSLGGNNSPLHF. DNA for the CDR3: TGTGCCAGCAGCTTAGGAGGGAACAATTCACCCCTCCACTTT.

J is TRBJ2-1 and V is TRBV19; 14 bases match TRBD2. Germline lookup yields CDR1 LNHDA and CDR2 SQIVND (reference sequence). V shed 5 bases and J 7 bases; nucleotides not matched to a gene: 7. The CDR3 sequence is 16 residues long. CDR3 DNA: TGTGCCAGTAGTCACCGACTAGCGGGGGGGAATAATGAGCAGTTCTTC. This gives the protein CASSHRLAGGNNEQFF. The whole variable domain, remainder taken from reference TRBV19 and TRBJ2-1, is DGGITQSPKYLFRKEGQNVTLSCEQNLNHDAMYWYRQDPGQGLRLIYYSQIVNDFQKGDIAEGYSVSREKKESFPLTVTSAQKNPTAFYLCASSHRLAGGNNEQFFGPGTRLTVL.

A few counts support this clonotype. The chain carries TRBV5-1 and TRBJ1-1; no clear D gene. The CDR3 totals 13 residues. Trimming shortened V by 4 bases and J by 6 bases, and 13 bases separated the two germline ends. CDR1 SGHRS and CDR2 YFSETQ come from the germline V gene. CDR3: CASSPSGYPEAFF. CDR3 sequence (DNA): TGCGCCAGCAGCCCCAGCGGGTACCCTGAAGCTTTCTTT.

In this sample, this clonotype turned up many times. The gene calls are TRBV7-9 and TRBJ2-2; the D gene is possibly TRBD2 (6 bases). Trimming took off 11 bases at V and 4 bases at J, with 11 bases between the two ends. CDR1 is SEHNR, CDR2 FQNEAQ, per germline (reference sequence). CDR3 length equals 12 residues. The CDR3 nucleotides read TGTGCCGTCCTAGCGAGCACCGGGGAGCTGTTTTTT. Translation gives CAVLASTGELFF. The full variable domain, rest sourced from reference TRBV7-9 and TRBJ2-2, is DTGVSQNPRHKITKRGQNVTFRCDPISEHNRLYWYRQTLGQGPEFLTYFQNEAQLEKSRLLSDRFSAERPKGSFSTLEIQRTEQGDSAMYLCAVLASTGELFFGEGSRLTVL.

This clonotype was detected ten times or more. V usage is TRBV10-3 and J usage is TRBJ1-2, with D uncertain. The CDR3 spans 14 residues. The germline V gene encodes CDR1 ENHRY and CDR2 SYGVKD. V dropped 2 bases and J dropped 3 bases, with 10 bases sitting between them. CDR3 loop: CAISEGLDYYGYTF. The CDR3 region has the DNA TGTGCCATCAGTGAGGGGTTAGATTACTATGGCTACACCTTC.

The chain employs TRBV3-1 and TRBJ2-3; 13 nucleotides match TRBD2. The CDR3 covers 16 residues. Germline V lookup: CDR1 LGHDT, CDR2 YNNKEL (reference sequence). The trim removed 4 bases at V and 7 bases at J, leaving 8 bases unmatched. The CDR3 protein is CASSPLGGLAGNTQYF. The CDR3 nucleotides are TGTGCCAGCAGCCCCCTGGGGGGACTAGCGGGAAATACGCAGTATTTT.

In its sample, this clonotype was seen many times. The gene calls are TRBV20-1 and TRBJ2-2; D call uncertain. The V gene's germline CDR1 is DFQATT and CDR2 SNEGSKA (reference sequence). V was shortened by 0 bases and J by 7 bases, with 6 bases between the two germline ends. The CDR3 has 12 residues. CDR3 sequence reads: CSARDLGGELFF. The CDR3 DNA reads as TGCAGTGCTAGAGATCTGGGCGGGGAGCTGTTTTTT.

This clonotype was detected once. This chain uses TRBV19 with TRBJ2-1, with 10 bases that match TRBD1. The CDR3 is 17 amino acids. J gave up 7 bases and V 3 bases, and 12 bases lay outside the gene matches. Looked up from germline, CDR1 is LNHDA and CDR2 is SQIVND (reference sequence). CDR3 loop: CASSIRTGDRGRNEQFF. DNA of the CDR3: TGTGCCAGTAGTATCCGGACTGGAGACAGGGGGCGGAATGAGCAGTTCTTC.

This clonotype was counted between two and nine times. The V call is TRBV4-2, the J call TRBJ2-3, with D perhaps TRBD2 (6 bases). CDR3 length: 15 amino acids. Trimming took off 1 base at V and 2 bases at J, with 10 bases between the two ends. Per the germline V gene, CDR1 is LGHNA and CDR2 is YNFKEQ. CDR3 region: CASSQASGATDTQYF. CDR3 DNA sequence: TGTGCCAGCAGCCAAGCCTCGGGAGCCACAGATACGCAGTATTTT.

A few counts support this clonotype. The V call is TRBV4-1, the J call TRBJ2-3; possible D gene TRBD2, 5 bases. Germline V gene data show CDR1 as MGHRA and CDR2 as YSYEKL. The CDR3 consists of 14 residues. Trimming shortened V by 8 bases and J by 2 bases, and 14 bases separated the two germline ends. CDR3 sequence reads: CASGREAVTDTQYF. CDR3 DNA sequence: TGCGCCAGCGGGAGAGAGGCGGTCACAGATACGCAGTATTTT.

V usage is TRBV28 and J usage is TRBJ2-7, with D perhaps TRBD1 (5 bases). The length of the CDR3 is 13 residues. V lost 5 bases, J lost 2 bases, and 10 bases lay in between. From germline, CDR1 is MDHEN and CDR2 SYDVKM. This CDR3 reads CASSKGLAYEQYF. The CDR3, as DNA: TGTGCCAGCAGTAAGGGGCTCGCCTACGAGCAGTACTTC. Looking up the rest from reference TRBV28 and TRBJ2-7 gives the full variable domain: DVKVTQSSRYLVKRTGEKVFLECVQDMDHENMFWYRQDPGLGLRLIYFSYDVKMKEKGDIPEGYSVSREKKERFSLILESASTNQTSMYLCASSKGLAYEQYFGPGTRLTVT.

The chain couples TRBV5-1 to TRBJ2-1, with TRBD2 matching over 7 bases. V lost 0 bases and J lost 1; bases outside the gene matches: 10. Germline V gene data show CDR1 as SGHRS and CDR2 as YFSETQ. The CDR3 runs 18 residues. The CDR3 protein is CASSLVALGGGSYNEQFF. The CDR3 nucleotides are TGCGCCAGCAGCTTGGTCGCGCTGGGGGGGGGTTCCTACAATGAGCAGTTCTTC.

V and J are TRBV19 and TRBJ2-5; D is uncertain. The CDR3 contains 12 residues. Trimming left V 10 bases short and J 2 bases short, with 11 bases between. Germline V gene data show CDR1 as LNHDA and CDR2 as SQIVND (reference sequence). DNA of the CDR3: TGTGCCACAGGACCGCTTCAAGAGACCCAGTACTTC. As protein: CATGPLQETQYF.

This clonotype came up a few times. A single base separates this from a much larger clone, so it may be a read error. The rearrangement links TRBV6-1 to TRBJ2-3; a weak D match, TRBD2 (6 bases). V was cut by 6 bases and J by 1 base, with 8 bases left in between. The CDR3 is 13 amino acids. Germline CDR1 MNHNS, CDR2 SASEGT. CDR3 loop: CASSVAGTDTQYF. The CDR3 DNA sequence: TGTGCCAGCAGCGTAGCGGGCACAGATACGCAGTATTTT.

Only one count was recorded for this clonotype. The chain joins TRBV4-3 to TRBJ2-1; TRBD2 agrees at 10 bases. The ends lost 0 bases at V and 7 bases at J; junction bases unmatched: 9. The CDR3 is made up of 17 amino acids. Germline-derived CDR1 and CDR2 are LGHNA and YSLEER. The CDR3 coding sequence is TGCGCCAGCAGCCAAGAGCCCCTAGCGGGAGAAGGGAATGAGCAGTTCTTC. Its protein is CASSQEPLAGEGNEQFF.

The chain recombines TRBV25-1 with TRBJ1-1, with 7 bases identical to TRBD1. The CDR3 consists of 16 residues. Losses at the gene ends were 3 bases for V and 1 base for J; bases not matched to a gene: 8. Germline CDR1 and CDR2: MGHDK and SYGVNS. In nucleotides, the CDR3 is TGTGCCAGCAGTGACTCCAGACAGGGACAGAACACTGAAGCTTTCTTT. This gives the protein CASSDSRQGQNTEAFF.

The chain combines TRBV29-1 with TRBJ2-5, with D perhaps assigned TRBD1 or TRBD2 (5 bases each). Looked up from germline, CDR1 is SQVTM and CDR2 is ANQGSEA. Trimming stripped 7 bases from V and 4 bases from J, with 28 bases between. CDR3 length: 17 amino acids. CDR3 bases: TGCAGCGACCCATCCGGGAAAGGGGTTAATTTGGTAGAGACCCAGTACTTC. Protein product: CSDPSGKGVNLVETQYF.